This entry features one T cell receptor beta chain sequence. TCRdb's copy holds only in-frame clones and misses some; the assay was immunoSEQ multiplex PCR. The sample lists under 45,000 clones; around 93% were seen once. The data belong to a study of T cell changes during pregnancy in multiple sclerosis. The sample was CD4+ T cells from peripheral blood mononuclear cells, taken after pregnancy. This receptor was identified in a female donor with multiple sclerosis, enrolled in a pregnancy study.

This chain's CDR3 is CASSLHRGSVEQFF. Written as DNA, the CDR3 is TGTGCCAGCAGCCTCCATAGGGGGTCGGTCGAGCAGTTCTTC. J is TRBJ2-1 and V is TRBV11-1; D is perhaps TRBD1 (6 bases). V was cut by 5 bases and J by 10 bases, with 18 bases left in between. CDR3 length: 14 amino acids. Germline loops: CDR1 SGHAT, CDR2 FQDESV (reference sequence).